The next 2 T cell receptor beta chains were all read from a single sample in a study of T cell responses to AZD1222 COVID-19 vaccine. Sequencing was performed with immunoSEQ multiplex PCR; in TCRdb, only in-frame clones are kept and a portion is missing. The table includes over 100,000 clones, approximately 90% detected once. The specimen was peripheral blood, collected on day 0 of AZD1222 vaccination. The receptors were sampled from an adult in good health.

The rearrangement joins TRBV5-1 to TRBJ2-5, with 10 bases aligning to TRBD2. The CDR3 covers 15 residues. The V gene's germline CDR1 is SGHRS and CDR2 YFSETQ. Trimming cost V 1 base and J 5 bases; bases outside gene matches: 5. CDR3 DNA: TGCGCCAGCAGCTTGTCCCTAGCGGGAGTGGAGACCCAGTACTTC. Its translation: CASSLSLAGVETQYF.

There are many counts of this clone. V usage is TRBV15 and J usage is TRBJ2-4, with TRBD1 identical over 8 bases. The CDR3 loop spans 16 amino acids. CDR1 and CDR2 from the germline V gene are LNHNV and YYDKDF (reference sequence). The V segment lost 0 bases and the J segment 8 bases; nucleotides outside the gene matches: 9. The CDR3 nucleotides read TGTGCCACCAGCAGAGATCGGGGGACAGGCTGGGACATTCAGTACTTC. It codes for CATSRDRGTGWDIQYF.